This TCR beta chain was captured by sequencing in a study of T-cell memory formation after mild COVID-19. TCRdb called the 5' RACE reads again in MiXCR, with one record for every CDR3 protein. In the table there are about 140,000 distinct CDR3 sequences, more than 14% of which are singletons. Per germline, CDR1 KGHSH and CDR2 LQKENI. This CDR3 comprises 14 residues. V lost 1 base, J lost 4 bases, and 3 bases stayed unmatched. The V and J genes are TRBV18 and TRBJ2-5, with 7 bases identical to TRBD2. Specimen: PBMCs or a T cell subset sorted from them (not recorded which). The receptor was derived from an adult woman who had mild COVID-19 (a few samples of this study predate the infection). Cell type and time point are not known. CDR3 DNA: TGTGCCAGCTCACCACGACCGGGGGGAGAGACCCAGTACTTC. It yields the protein CASSPRPGGETQYF.